Each of the 27 T cell receptor beta chains below was sequenced from the same sample in a study of CD8+ T cells in alopecia areata. Treatment given: oral pan-JAK inhibitor, 5-10 mg twice daily. Once RNA had been extracted, it was reverse transcribed into cDNA to act as the sequencing template. Clones were read by immunoSEQ multiplex PCR, and TCRdb kept only the in-frame ones, dropping some. This table has 95,000 to 100,000 clones, 55% to 75% appearing once. The sequencing used CD8+ T cells sorted from blood, collected between weeks 55 and 70, from a patient treated with tofacitinib. The receptors were gathered from a human donor with alopecia areata.

The V gene is TRBV27, the J gene TRBJ2-7, with D perhaps matching TRBD1 or TRBD2 (5 bases each). Germline loops: CDR1 MNHEY, CDR2 SMNVEV (reference sequence). V shed 5 bases and J shed 4 bases, with 18 bases lying between them. The CDR3 extends over 15 amino acids. The CDR3 is CASSPLPGRSYEQYF. The CDR3 DNA is TGTGCCAGCAGTCCCCTGCCGGGACGGTCATACGAGCAGTACTTC.

The V and J genes are TRBV9 and TRBJ1-2, with 7 bases fitting TRBD1. This CDR3 has 13 amino acids. Trimming at V came to 7 bases and at J to 3 bases, leaving 6 bases not matched to a gene. Germline values: CDR1 SGDLS, CDR2 YYNGEE. CDR3 DNA sequence: TGTGCCAGCTACGGGACAGTCTACTATGGCTACACCTTC. It is translated as CASYGTVYYGYTF.

The chain employs TRBV7-9 and TRBJ2-1; 7 bases fit TRBD1. V was pared by 5 bases and J by 6 bases, with 13 bases of the junction left unmatched. This CDR3 has 16 amino acids. Germline V gene data show CDR1 as SEHNR and CDR2 as FQNEAQ (reference sequence). This chain's CDR3 is CASSTDRSVRSNEQFF. The CDR3 DNA is TGTGCCAGCAGCACGGACAGGTCGGTTCGTTCCAATGAGCAGTTCTTC.

This chain uses TRBV27 with TRBJ2-3; 9 nucleotides match TRBD1. The CDR3 has 15 residues. The J segment lost 1 base and the V segment lost 4 bases, leaving 3 bases of the junction unmatched. Germline V gene data show CDR1 as MNHEY and CDR2 as SMNVEV (reference sequence). The CDR3 is CASSYRGRGTDTQYF. CDR3 DNA: TGTGCCAGCAGTTACAGGGGGCGGGGCACAGATACGCAGTATTTT.

This clone was seen only once. The rearrangement uses TRBV5-1 and TRBJ1-1; D uncertain. Trimming took 2 bases from V and 4 from J, leaving 9 bases between them. Per germline, CDR1 SGHRS and CDR2 YFSETQ. This CDR3 region has 13 residues. CDR3 coding DNA: TGCGCCAGCAGCTTCCACGACTCCACTGAAGCTTTCTTT. It translates to CASSFHDSTEAFF. Supplemented by reference TRBV5-1 and TRBJ1-1, the full variable domain reads KAGVTQTPRYLIKTRGQQVTLSCSPISGHRSVSWYQQTPGQGLQFLFEYFSETQRNKGNFPGRFSGRQFSNSRSEMNVSTLELGDSALYLCASSFHDSTEAFFGQGTRLTVV.

The V call is TRBV4-1, the J call TRBJ1-2; no reliable D call. The CDR3 contains 14 residues. Per germline, CDR1 MGHRA and CDR2 YSYEKL. Trimming took 4 bases from V and 4 from J, leaving 13 bases between them. The CDR3 sequence: CASSPRLMLYGYTF. CDR3 DNA sequence: TGCGCCAGCAGCCCACGATTGATGCTCTATGGCTACACCTTC.

The chain combines TRBV13 with TRBJ2-7; TRBD2 is a possible D gene (5 bases). CDR1 and CDR2 (germline): PRHDT, FYEKMQ (reference sequence). The length of the CDR3 is 14 residues. Trimming took off 7 bases at V and 5 bases at J, with 18 bases between the two ends. The CDR3 is CASMPGRDRNEQYF. The CDR3 nucleotides are TGTGCCAGCATGCCCGGTCGGGATAGGAACGAGCAGTACTTC.

V and J are TRBV7-9 and TRBJ2-7; the D gene is possibly TRBD2 (5 bases). Germline lookup yields CDR1 SEHNR and CDR2 FQNEAQ (reference sequence). V lost 2 bases and J 2 bases, leaving 13 bases between the germline ends. This CDR3 region has 15 residues. The CDR3 DNA reads TGTGCCAGCAGCTTAACGGCGGGCCTAGCCTACGAGCAGTACTTC. Protein: CASSLTAGLAYEQYF.

This clone occurred a few times. The rearrangement joins TRBV7-2 to TRBJ2-7; D not certain. CDR1 SGHTA and CDR2 FQGNSA come from the germline V gene. V lost 3 bases and J lost 6, with 9 bases in between. The CDR3 extends over 12 amino acids. Here the CDR3 reads CASSLASPEQYF. The CDR3 nucleotides are TGTGCCAGCAGCTTGGCATCCCCCGAGCAGTACTTC. Full variable domain (missing parts from reference TRBV7-2 and TRBJ2-7): GAGVSQSPSNKVTEKGKDVELRCDPISGHTALYWYRQSLGQGLEFLIYFQGNSAPDKSGLPSDRFSAERTGGSVSTLTIQRTQQEDSAVYLCASSLASPEQYFGPGTRLTVT.

The V and J genes are TRBV19 and TRBJ1-5; D ambiguous. V was trimmed by 3 bases and J by 2 bases, leaving 5 bases between them. CDR1 and CDR2 from the germline V gene are LNHDA and SQIVND (reference sequence). The CDR3 length is 13 residues. The CDR3 reads CASSIARNQPQHF. DNA for the CDR3: TGTGCCAGTAGTATTGCACGCAATCAGCCCCAGCATTTT.

J is TRBJ1-5 and V is TRBV30; a possible D gene is TRBD1 (5 bases). Germline values: CDR1 GTSNPN, CDR2 SVGIG (reference sequence). The CDR3 spans 14 residues. Between the trimmed V and J ends, which lost 4 bases and 3 bases, there was a span of 13 bases. CDR3: CAWTSGPHNQPQHF. The CDR3 bases are TGTGCCTGGACCTCGGGACCGCACAATCAGCCCCAGCATTTT. Full variable domain (rest looked up from reference TRBV30 and TRBJ1-5): SQTIHQWPATLVQPVGSPLSLECTVEGTSNPNLYWYRQAAGRGLQLLFYSVGIGQISSEVPQNLSASRPQDRQFILSSKKLLLSDSGFYLCAWTSGPHNQPQHFGDGTRLSIL.

V is TRBV4-1 and J is TRBJ2-1, with D maybe TRBD1 (6 bases). Trimming shortened V by 2 bases and J by 8 bases, and 13 bases separated the two germline ends. CDR1 and CDR2 from the germline V gene are MGHRA and YSYEKL. This CDR3 spans 14 amino acids. CDR3 nucleotides: TGCGCCAGCAGCCAAAATCGACCAGGGGATGAGCAGTTCTTC. It is translated as CASSQNRPGDEQFF.

This sequence joins TRBV15 and TRBJ1-1; TRBD1 might be the D (6 bases). Between the trimmed V and J ends, which lost 5 bases and 0 bases, there was a span of 19 bases. This CDR3 comprises 17 residues. CDR1 is LNHNV and CDR2 is YYDKDF in the germline V gene (reference sequence). CDR3 sequence (DNA): TGTGCCACCAGCCCCCGCGCGGGGGCCCTTATGAACACTGAAGCTTTCTTT. It yields the protein CATSPRAGALMNTEAFF.

This clone occurred a few times. This CDR3 reads CSVEDAGGSYEQYF. CDR3 bases: TGCAGCGTTGAAGACGCAGGGGGGTCCTACGAGCAGTACTTC. This sequence joins TRBV29-1 and TRBJ2-7, with D possibly being TRBD1 (7 bases). Trimming left V 0 bases short and J 1 base short, with 10 bases between. Germline V gene data show CDR1 as SQVTM and CDR2 as ANQGSEA. CDR3 length: 14 amino acids.

The V and J genes are TRBV4-2 and TRBJ2-7; 7 bases align to TRBD1. The CDR3 consists of 18 residues. Germline assignment: CDR1 LGHNA and CDR2 YNFKEQ. V dropped 3 bases and J dropped 4; count of bases not matched to a gene: 18. The CDR3 region is CASSQGFSRDSGLYEQYF. In DNA form, the CDR3 reads TGTGCCAGCAGCCAGGGATTCAGCCGGGACAGCGGTCTATACGAGCAGTACTTC.

The chain employs TRBV15 and TRBJ2-1, with D tentatively TRBD1 (6 bases). The CDR3 contains 14 residues. The V end was cut by 1 base, the J end by 3 bases, with 7 bases between. Germline lookup yields CDR1 LNHNV and CDR2 YYDKDF (reference sequence). This CDR3 is CATSRVDSYNEQFF. CDR3 in DNA: TGTGCCACCAGCAGAGTGGACAGCTACAATGAGCAGTTCTTC.

This chain connects TRBV7-9 to TRBJ2-7, with D possibly TRBD2 on 5 matching bases. CDR1 SEHNR and CDR2 FQNEAQ come from the germline V gene (reference sequence). The V and J ends lost 5 bases and 2 bases respectively, with 16 bases between them. The CDR3 spans 15 residues. The CDR3 DNA is TGTGCCAGCAGCGAATTCGCTAGGAGGCCCTACGAGCAGTACTTC. Amino acids: CASSEFARRPYEQYF. Supplemented by reference TRBV7-9 and TRBJ2-7, the full variable domain reads DTGVSQNPRHKITKRGQNVTFRCDPISEHNRLYWYRQTLGQGPEFLTYFQNEAQLEKSRLLSDRFSAERPKGSFSTLEIQRTEQGDSAMYLCASSEFARRPYEQYFGPGTRLTVT.

The chain is built from TRBV2 and TRBJ1-1; 7 bases agree with TRBD1. The junction had 16 bases not matched to a gene; V was cut back by 8 bases and J by 10 bases. Per germline, CDR1 SNHLY and CDR2 FYNNEI. The CDR3 runs 14 residues. As DNA, the CDR3 is TGTGCCAGCCTCGGGGGAGGGGGCGCGGCTGCAGCTTTCTTT. This translates into CASLGGGGAAAAFF.

The chain joins TRBV29-1 to TRBJ2-7; the D is unclear. The CDR3 covers 13 residues. The V gene's germline CDR1 is SQVTM and CDR2 ANQGSEA. V was shortened by 3 bases and J by 2 bases, with 11 bases between the two germline ends. This chain's CDR3 is CSVEHGSPYEQYF. CDR3 DNA: TGCAGCGTTGAGCACGGGTCCCCCTACGAGCAGTACTTC.

V is TRBV5-1 and J is TRBJ2-5; D might be TRBD2 (5 bases). CDR1 is SGHRS, CDR2 YFSETQ, per germline. This CDR3 is built from 12 residues. The V end lost 0 bases, the J end lost 11 bases, and 11 bases lay between the germline ends. In DNA, the CDR3 is TGCGCCAGCAGCTTGGGAGGGTTGGAGCAGTACTTC. Translation: CASSLGGLEQYF.

V gene TRBV7-8 combines with J gene TRBJ1-5; TRBD1 aligns across 7 bases. CDR1 and CDR2 from the germline V gene are SGHVS and FQNEAQ. This CDR3 spans 16 amino acids. The trim removed 4 bases at V and 0 bases at J, leaving 6 bases unmatched. CDR3 region: CASSSAGTDSNQPQHF. The CDR3, as DNA: TGTGCCAGCAGCTCCGCCGGGACAGATAGCAATCAGCCCCAGCATTTT.

The J gene is TRBJ1-5, the V gene TRBV6-1; TRBD1 matches 8 bases. From germline, CDR1 is MNHNS and CDR2 SASEGT. The CDR3 runs to 16 residues. The ends lost 2 bases at V and 7 bases at J; junction bases unmatched: 10. The chain's CDR3 is CASSEFTSGGEQPQHF. Written as DNA, the CDR3 is TGTGCCAGCAGTGAATTTACGTCAGGGGGCGAGCAGCCCCAGCATTTT.

This clone has only a few counts. The CDR3 nucleotides are TGTGCCAGCAGCCCGACAGGGGGGAGGGACGAGCAGTACTTC. Its translation: CASSPTGGRDEQYF. J is TRBJ2-7 and V is TRBV11-2; 9 nucleotides match TRBD1. Trimming removed 5 bases from V and 5 bases from J; junction bases left unmatched: 7. Germline V gene sequence: CDR1 SGHAT, CDR2 FQNNGV. The CDR3 is 14 amino acids.

This clone was recorded only once. One end of the junction varies from germline; a read error may be responsible. The chain joins TRBV13 to TRBJ2-4; 8 bases are shared with TRBD2. CDR1 PRHDT and CDR2 FYEKMQ come from the germline V gene (reference sequence). The CDR3 extends over 14 amino acids. CDR3 sequence: CASSSREGGNTQYF. The CDR3 nucleotides read TGTGCCAGCAGCTCTCGGGAGGGAGGAAACACTCAGTACTTC.

The chain recombines TRBV15 with TRBJ2-7; 7 bases fit TRBD1. This CDR3 spans 16 amino acids. Germline V gene lookup returns CDR1 LNHNV and CDR2 YYDKDF (reference sequence). Trimming cost V 5 bases and J 2 bases; bases outside gene matches: 12. CDR3 sequence reads: CATSGSRQGLTYEQYF. CDR3 nucleotides: TGTGCCACCAGCGGTTCTCGACAGGGTTTAACCTACGAGCAGTACTTC.

The chain combines TRBV27 with TRBJ1-1, with D perhaps matching TRBD1 (5 bases). Germline assignment: CDR1 MNHEY and CDR2 SMNVEV (reference sequence). V was shortened by 0 bases and J by 4 bases, with 9 bases between the two germline ends. The CDR3 contains 14 residues. The CDR3 protein is CASSLSGDGTEAFF. The CDR3, as DNA: TGTGCCAGCAGTTTATCGGGGGACGGCACTGAAGCTTTCTTT.

This clone was found once. The gene calls are TRBV7-9 and TRBJ2-3; the D gene is possibly TRBD2 (6 bases). Germline loops: CDR1 SEHNR, CDR2 FQNEAQ (reference sequence). V shed 6 bases and J shed 5 bases, with 18 bases lying between them. This CDR3 has 15 amino acids. CDR3 bases: TGTGCCAGCAGTTCAACACGGGGAGGTGTAGATACGCAGTATTTT. Amino acids: CASSSTRGGVDTQYF.